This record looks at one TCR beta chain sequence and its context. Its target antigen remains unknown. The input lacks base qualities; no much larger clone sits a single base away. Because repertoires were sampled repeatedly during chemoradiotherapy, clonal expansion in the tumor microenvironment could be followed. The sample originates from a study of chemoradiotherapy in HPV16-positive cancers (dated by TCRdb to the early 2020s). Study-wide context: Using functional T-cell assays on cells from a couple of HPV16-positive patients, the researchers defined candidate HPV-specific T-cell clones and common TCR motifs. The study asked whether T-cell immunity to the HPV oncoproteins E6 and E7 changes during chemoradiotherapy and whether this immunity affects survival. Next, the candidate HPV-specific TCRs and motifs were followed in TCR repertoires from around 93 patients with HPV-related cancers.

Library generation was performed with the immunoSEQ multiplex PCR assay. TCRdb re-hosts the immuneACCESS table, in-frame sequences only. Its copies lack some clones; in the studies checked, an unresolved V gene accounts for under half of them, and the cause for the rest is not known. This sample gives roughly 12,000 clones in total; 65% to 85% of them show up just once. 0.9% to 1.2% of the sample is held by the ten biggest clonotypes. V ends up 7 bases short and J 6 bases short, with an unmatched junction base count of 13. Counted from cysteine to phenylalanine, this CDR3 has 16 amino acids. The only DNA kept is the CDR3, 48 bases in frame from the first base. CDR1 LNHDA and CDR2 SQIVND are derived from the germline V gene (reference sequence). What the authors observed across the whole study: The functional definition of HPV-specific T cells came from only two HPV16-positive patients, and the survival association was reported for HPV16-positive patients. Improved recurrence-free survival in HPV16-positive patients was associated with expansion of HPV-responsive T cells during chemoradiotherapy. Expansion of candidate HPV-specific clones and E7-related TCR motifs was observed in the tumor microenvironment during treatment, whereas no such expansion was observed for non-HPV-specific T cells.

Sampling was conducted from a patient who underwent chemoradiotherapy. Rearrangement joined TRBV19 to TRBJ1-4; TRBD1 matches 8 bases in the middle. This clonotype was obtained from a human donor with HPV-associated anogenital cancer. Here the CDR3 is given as CASNKRADRDDEKLFF. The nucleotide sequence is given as TGTGCCAGTAACAAGAGGGCGGACAGGGATGATGAAAAACTGTTTTTT.